A selection of T cell receptor beta chains follows, all from one sample in a study of cytomegalovirus exposure and HLA in healthy donors. Repertoires were generated with immunoSEQ multiplex PCR, while TCRdb's copy carries only in-frame clones and drops some. The table records about 170,000 clones, 86% of them present only once. The sequencing input was PBMCs. The receptors shown here come from a woman between 18 and 30 years old in good health and CMV-seronegative. Both conserved end residues are part of each CDR3. The order of the fields is J gene, clone size, V gene, D gene, CDR3 protein, CDR3 DNA. A D gene is named only where the DNA matches it firmly. The size of a clone is reported for some rows only, either as once, few or many, or as a class for expanded clones.

j_call: TRBJ1-4; clone_size: -; v_call: TRBV2; d_call: -; cdr3_aa: CASRFDRSQAKKLFF; cdr3_nt: TGTGCCAGCAGGTTCGACCGCTCCCAGGCAAAAAAACTGTTTTTT
j_call: TRBJ1-1; clone_size: many; v_call: TRBV29-1; d_call: TRBD1; cdr3_aa: CSVGQAETEAFF; cdr3_nt: TGCAGCGTGGGACAGGCTGAAACTGAAGCTTTCTTT
j_call: TRBJ2-1; clone_size: -; v_call: TRBV5-1; d_call: -; cdr3_aa: CASSTERSYNEQFF; cdr3_nt: TGCGCCAGCAGCACGGAGCGCTCCTACAATGAGCAGTTCTTC
j_call: TRBJ1-2; clone_size: -; v_call: TRBV4-3; d_call: -; cdr3_aa: CASSQDAGGYTF; cdr3_nt: TGCGCCAGCAGCCAAGATGCGGGTGGCTACACCTTC
j_call: TRBJ2-7; clone_size: few; v_call: TRBV2; d_call: -; cdr3_aa: CASSARFDEQYF; cdr3_nt: TGTGCCAGCAGTGCCCGGTTCGACGAGCAGTACTTC
j_call: TRBJ1-2; clone_size: -; v_call: TRBV7-3; d_call: -; cdr3_aa: CASSQGPDNYGYTF; cdr3_nt: TGTGCCAGCAGCCAGGGTCCCGACAACTATGGCTACACCTTC
j_call: TRBJ2-7; clone_size: -; v_call: TRBV27; d_call: TRBD1; cdr3_aa: CASSPTGWTGRAYEQYF; cdr3_nt: TGTGCCAGCAGCCCGACGGGCTGGACAGGGAGAGCCTACGAGCAGTACTTC
j_call: TRBJ2-3; clone_size: -; v_call: TRBV14; d_call: -; cdr3_aa: CASSQEGTQDTQYF; cdr3_nt: TGTGCCAGCAGCCAAGAAGGGACACAAGATACGCAGTATTTT
j_call: TRBJ1-1; clone_size: -; v_call: TRBV7-9; d_call: -; cdr3_aa: CASSYRNTEAFF; cdr3_nt: TGTGCCAGCAGCTACAGGAACACTGAAGCTTTCTTT
j_call: TRBJ1-5; clone_size: -; v_call: TRBV6-5; d_call: TRBD1; cdr3_aa: CASSRFGQGNQPQHF; cdr3_nt: TGTGCCAGCTCTAGATTCGGACAGGGCAATCAGCCCCAGCATTTT
j_call: TRBJ2-7; clone_size: -; v_call: TRBV7-9; d_call: TRBD1; cdr3_aa: CASSWDRTYEQYF; cdr3_nt: TGTGCCAGCAGCTGGGACAGGACGTACGAGCAGTACTTC
j_call: TRBJ2-1; clone_size: -; v_call: TRBV5-1; d_call: -; cdr3_aa: CASSYRVDSGEQFF; cdr3_nt: TGCGCCAGCAGCTATCGCGTCGACAGCGGGGAGCAGTTCTTC
j_call: TRBJ2-5; clone_size: -; v_call: TRBV5-8; d_call: TRBD1; cdr3_aa: CASSTIGTAQETQYF; cdr3_nt: TGTGCCAGCAGTACAATAGGGACAGCACAAGAGACCCAGTACTTC
j_call: TRBJ2-7; clone_size: -; v_call: TRBV19; d_call: TRBD1; cdr3_aa: CASSGQQGLEQYF; cdr3_nt: TGTGCCAGTAGTGGTCAACAGGGGCTCGAGCAGTACTTC
j_call: TRBJ1-1; clone_size: -; v_call: TRBV18; d_call: -; cdr3_aa: CASSLTAYTEAFF; cdr3_nt: TGTGCCAGCTCACTGACAGCTTACACTGAAGCTTTCTTT
j_call: TRBJ2-7; clone_size: -; v_call: TRBV14; d_call: -; cdr3_aa: CASSPSSYEQYF; cdr3_nt: TGTGCCAGCAGCCCGAGCTCCTACGAGCAGTACTTC
j_call: TRBJ2-1; clone_size: -; v_call: TRBV6-5; d_call: -; cdr3_aa: CASSYRGGYNEQFF; cdr3_nt: TGTGCCAGCAGTTACAGGGGGGGGTACAATGAGCAGTTCTTC
j_call: TRBJ1-4; clone_size: -; v_call: TRBV5-5; d_call: TRBD1; cdr3_aa: CASSYGQGVSEKLFF; cdr3_nt: TGTGCCAGCAGCTACGGACAGGGGGTCTCTGAAAAACTGTTTTTT
j_call: TRBJ1-2; clone_size: few; v_call: TRBV5-6; d_call: TRBD1; cdr3_aa: CASSLGPTGSAYGYTF; cdr3_nt: TGTGCCAGCAGCTTGGGGCCGACAGGGTCCGCGTATGGCTACACCTTC
j_call: TRBJ2-7; clone_size: -; v_call: TRBV5-1; d_call: -; cdr3_aa: CASSLFPGALEQYF; cdr3_nt: TGCGCCAGCAGCTTGTTTCCAGGGGCCTTAGAGCAGTACTTC
j_call: TRBJ2-5; clone_size: -; v_call: TRBV5-1; d_call: TRBD1; cdr3_aa: CASSPMTGPETQYF; cdr3_nt: TGCGCCAGCAGCCCCATGACAGGGCCAGAGACCCAGTACTTC
j_call: TRBJ1-4; clone_size: -; v_call: TRBV10-3; d_call: TRBD1; cdr3_aa: CAIRSGTGAEKLFF; cdr3_nt: TGTGCCATCAGGTCCGGGACAGGGGCTGAAAAACTGTTTTTT